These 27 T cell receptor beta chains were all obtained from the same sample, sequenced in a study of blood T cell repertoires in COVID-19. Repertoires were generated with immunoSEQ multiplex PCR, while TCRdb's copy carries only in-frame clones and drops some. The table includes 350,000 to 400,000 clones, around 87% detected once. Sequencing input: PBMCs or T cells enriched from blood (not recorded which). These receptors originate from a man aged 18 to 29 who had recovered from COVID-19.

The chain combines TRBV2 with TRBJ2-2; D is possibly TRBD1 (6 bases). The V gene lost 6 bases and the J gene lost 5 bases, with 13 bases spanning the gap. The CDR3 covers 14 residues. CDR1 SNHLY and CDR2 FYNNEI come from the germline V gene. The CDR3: CASRDRDMTGELFF. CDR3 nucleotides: TGTGCCAGCAGAGACCGGGACATGACCGGGGAGCTGTTTTTT.

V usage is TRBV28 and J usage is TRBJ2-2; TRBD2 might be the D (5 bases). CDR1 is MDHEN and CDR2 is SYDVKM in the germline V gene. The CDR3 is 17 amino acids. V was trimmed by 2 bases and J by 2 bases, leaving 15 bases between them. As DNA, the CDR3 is TGTGCCAGCAGTTTACCTGGTCCGGGGTTTAACACCGGGGAGCTGTTTTTT. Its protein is CASSLPGPGFNTGELFF.

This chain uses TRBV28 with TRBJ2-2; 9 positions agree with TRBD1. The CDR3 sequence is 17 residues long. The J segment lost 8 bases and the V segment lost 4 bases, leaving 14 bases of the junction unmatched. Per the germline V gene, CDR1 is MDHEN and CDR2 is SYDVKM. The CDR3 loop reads CASSSLRDRDGNGELFF. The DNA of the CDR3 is TGTGCCAGCAGTTCCCTTCGGGACAGGGATGGAAATGGGGAGCTGTTTTTT.

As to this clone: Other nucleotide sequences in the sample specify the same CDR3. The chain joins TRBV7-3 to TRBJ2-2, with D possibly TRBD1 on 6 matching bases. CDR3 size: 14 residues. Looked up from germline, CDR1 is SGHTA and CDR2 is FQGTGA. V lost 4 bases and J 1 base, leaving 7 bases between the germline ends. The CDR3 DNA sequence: TGTGCCAGCAGCTCGGGACAGAACACCGGGGAGCTGTTTTTT. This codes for CASSSGQNTGELFF.

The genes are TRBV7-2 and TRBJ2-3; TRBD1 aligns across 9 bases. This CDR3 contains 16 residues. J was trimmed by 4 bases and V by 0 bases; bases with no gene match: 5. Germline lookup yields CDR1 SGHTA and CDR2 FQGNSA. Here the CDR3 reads CASSLANRGQADTQYF. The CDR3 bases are TGTGCCAGCAGCTTAGCGAACAGGGGGCAGGCAGATACGCAGTATTTT.

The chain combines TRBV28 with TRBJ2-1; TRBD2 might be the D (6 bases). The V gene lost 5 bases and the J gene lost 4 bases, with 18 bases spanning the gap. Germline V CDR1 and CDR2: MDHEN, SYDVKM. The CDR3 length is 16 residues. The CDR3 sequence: CASSQFSGGWYNEQFF. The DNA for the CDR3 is TGTGCCAGCAGTCAATTTAGCGGCGGATGGTACAATGAGCAGTTCTTC.

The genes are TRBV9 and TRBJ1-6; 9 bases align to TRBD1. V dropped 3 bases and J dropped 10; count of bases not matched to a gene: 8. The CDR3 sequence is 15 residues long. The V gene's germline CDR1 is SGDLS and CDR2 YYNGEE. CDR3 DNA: TGTGCCAGCAGCGCCGCCGGGACAGGGTGGTCACCCCTCCACTTT. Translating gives CASSAAGTGWSPLHF.

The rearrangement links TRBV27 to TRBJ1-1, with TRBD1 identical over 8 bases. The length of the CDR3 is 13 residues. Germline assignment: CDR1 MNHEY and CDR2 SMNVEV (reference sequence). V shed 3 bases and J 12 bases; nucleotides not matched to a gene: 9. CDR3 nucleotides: TGTGCCAGCAGTTTGGGGGGACAGGCAAACCCTTTCTTT. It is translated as CASSLGGQANPFF.

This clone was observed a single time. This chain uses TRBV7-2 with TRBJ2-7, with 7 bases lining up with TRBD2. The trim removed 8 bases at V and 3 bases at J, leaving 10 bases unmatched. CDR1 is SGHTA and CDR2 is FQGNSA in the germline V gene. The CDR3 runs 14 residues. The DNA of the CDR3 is TGTGCCAGCCGTGGGGGAGGGTCGCTCTACGAGCAGTACTTC. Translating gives CASRGGGSLYEQYF.

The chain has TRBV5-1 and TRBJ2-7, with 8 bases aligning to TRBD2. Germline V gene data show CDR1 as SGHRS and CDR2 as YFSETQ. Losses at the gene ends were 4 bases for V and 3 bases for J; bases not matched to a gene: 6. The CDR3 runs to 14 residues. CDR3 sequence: CASSSGTSDYEQYF. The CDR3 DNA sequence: TGCGCCAGCAGCAGTGGGACTAGTGACTACGAGCAGTACTTC.

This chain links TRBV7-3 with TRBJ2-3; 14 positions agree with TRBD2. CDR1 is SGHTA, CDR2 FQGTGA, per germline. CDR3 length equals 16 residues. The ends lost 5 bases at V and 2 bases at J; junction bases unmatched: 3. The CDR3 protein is CASSRTSGRLTDTQYF. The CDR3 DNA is TGTGCCAGCAGCAGGACTAGCGGGAGGCTCACAGATACGCAGTATTTT.

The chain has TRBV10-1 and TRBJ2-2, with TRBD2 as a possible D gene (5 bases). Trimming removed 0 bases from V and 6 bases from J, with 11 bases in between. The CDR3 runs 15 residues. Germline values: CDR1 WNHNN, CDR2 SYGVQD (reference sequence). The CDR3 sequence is CASSESLWGAGELFF. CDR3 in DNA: TGCGCCAGCAGTGAGTCCCTGTGGGGAGCCGGGGAGCTGTTTTTT.

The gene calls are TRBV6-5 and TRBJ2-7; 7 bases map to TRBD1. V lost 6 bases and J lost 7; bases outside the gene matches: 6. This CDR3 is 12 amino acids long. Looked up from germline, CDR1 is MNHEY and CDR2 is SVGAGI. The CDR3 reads CASRQGWREQYF. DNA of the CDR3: TGTGCCAGCAGACAGGGGTGGCGGGAGCAGTACTTC.

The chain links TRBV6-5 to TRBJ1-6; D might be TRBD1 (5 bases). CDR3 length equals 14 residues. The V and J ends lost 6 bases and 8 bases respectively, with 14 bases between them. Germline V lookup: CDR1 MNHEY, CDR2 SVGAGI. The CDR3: CASSSHPTDSPLHF. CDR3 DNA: TGTGCCAGCAGCTCTCATCCGACAGATTCACCCCTCCACTTT.

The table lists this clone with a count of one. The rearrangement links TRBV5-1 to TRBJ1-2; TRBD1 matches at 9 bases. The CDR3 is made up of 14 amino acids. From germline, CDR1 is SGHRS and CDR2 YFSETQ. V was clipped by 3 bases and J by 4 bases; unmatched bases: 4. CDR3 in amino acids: CASSSGQGSYGYTF. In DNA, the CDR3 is TGCGCCAGCAGCTCGGGACAGGGAAGCTATGGCTACACCTTC.

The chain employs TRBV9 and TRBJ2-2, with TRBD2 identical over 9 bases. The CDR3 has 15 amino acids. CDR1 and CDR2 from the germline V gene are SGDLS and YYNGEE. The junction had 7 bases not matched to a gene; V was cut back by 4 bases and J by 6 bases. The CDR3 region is CASSPRGGAAGELFF. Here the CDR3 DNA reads TGTGCCAGCAGCCCCCGCGGGGGGGCGGCCGGGGAGCTGTTTTTT.

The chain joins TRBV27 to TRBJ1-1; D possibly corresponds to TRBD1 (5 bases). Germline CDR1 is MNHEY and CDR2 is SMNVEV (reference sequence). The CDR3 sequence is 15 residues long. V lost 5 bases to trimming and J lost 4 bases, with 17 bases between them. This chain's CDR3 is CASSPHTGRITEAFF. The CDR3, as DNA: TGTGCCAGCAGTCCCCATACAGGAAGGATCACTGAAGCTTTCTTT.

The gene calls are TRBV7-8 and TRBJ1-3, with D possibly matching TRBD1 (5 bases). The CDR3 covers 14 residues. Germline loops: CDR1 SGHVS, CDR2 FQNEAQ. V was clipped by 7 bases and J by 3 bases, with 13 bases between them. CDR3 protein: CASTPPQGGNTIYF. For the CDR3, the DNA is TGTGCCAGCACCCCGCCCCAGGGTGGAAACACCATATATTTT.

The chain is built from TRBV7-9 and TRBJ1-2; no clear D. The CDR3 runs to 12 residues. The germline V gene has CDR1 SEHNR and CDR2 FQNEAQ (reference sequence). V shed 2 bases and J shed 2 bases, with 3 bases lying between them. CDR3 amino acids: CASSLSNYGYTF. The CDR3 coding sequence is TGTGCCAGCAGCTTAAGCAACTATGGCTACACCTTC.

The CDR3 DNA follows: TGTGCCAGCAGCCAAGCTGGGACTAGCTTCGGCACAGATACGCAGTATTTT. Protein: CASSQAGTSFGTDTQYF. V usage is TRBV11-3 and J usage is TRBJ2-3, with 9 bases fitting TRBD2. Germline values: CDR1 SGHNT, CDR2 YENEEA. J gave up 1 base and V 5 bases, and 10 bases lay outside the gene matches. CDR3 length: 17 amino acids.

Here the CDR3 reads CASSPGTGSNTGELFF. The CDR3 nucleotides are TGTGCCAGCAGCCCAGGGACAGGATCGAACACCGGGGAGCTGTTTTTT. J is TRBJ2-2 and V is TRBV7-6; 8 nucleotides align to TRBD1. Losses at the gene ends were 5 bases for V and 0 bases for J; bases not matched to a gene: 5. Germline V gene data show CDR1 as SGHVS and CDR2 as FNYEAQ. This CDR3 is 16 amino acids long.

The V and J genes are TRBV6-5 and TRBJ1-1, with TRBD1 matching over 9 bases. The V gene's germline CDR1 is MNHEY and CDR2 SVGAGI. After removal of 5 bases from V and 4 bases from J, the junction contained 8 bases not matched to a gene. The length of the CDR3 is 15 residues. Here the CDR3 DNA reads TGTGCCAGCAGTACCCGGGACAGGGCCTTCACTGAAGCTTTCTTT. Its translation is CASSTRDRAFTEAFF.

CDR3 protein: CATRGRTVPYEQYF. The CDR3 coding sequence is TGTGCCACCCGGGGAAGGACAGTTCCCTACGAGCAGTACTTC. V and J are TRBV19 and TRBJ2-7, with TRBD1 as a possible D gene (6 bases). Germline loops: CDR1 LNHDA, CDR2 SQIVND (reference sequence). CDR3 length: 14 amino acids. Trimming stripped 10 bases from V and 2 bases from J, with 18 bases between.

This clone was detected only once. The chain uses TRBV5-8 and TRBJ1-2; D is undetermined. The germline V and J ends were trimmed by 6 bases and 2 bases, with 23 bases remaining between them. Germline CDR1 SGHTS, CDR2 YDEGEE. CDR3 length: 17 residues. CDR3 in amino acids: CASTLAGLLLTNYGYTF. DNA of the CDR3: TGTGCCAGCACCCTTGCCGGACTCTTACTTACAAACTATGGCTACACCTTC.

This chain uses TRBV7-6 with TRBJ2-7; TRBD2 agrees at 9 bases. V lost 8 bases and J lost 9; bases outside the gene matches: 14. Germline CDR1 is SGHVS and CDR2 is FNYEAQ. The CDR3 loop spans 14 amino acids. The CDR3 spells CASGSRLAGSRQYF. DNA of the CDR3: TGTGCCAGCGGGTCAAGGCTAGCGGGGAGCCGGCAGTACTTC.

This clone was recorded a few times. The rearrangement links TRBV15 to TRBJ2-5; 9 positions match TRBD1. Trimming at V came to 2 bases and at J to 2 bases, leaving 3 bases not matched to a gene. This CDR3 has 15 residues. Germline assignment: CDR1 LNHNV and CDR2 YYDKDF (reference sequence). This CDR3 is CATSRPGQGQETQYF. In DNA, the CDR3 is TGTGCCACCAGCAGACCGGGACAGGGACAAGAGACCCAGTACTTC.

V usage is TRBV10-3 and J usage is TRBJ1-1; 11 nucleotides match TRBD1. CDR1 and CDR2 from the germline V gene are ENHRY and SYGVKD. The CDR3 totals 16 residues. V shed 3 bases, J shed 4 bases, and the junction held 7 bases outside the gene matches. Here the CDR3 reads CAISDLDRGLGTEAFF. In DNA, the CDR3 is TGTGCCATCAGTGATTTGGACAGGGGGCTGGGCACTGAAGCTTTCTTT.